This T cell receptor (beta chain) was documented in a study of beta chain features in type 1 diabetes. Each of the CD4+ naive, central memory, regulatory and stem cell-like memory populations was sorted via CD45RO/CCR7/CD25/CD127/CD95/CD27. Sorting produced populations that all topped 95% purity. The length of the CDR3 is 14 residues. The ends were cut back, 0 bases at V and 3 bases at J, with 8 bases in the middle. Germline V gene sequence: CDR1 MNHNY, CDR2 SVGAGI (reference sequence). Remarks on this clone: The antigen is not known.

Reverse transcription of all isolated RNA meant that expressed TCRB transcripts were sequenced. Profiling relied on immunoSEQ multiplex PCR, and the TCRdb table lists in-frame clones only, not all of them. Of more than 100,000 clones listed, roughly 10% are singletons. Study observations and caveats: All four CD4+ subsets of Type 1 diabetes patients contained TCRB CDR3s that were moderately but significantly shorter. Researchers cautioned that cDNA sequencing could over-represent cells with high TCR expression. Relative to healthy donors, patients appeared to have naive, central memory and Treg TCRB repertoires that were more similar.

The receptor was isolated from a young man with type 1 diabetes. The chain recombines TRBV6-6 with TRBJ2-5; weak D call: TRBD2 (5 bases). Input material: central memory CD4+ T cells from blood. The CDR3 DNA reads TGTGCCAGCAGTTACTCGAACGGGGAAGAGACCCAGTACTTC. It specifies CASSYSNGEETQYF.